A single sample gave rise to the 9 T cell receptor beta chains below, sequenced in a study of shared clonotypes between healthy human individuals. Produced via immunoSEQ multiplex PCR; TCRdb's table is partial and in-frame only. Of about 380,000 clones listed, about 96% were seen once; the top ten hold 0.32%. The specimen sequenced was memory CD8+ T cells sorted from blood. Subset reported: CD45RO+ cells pooled with CCR7-negative TemRA cells. The receptors derive from a man under 40 in good health.

The V call is TRBV29-1, the J call TRBJ1-2; D remains ambiguous. Trimming took off 4 bases at V and 1 base at J, with 10 bases between the two ends. The CDR3 totals 13 residues. Germline V gene sequence: CDR1 SQVTM, CDR2 ANQGSEA. CDR3 residues: CSVGERVNYGYTF. DNA of the CDR3: TGCAGCGTTGGAGAGAGAGTTAACTATGGCTACACCTTC.

The genes are TRBV29-1 and TRBJ2-1, with a possible D match to TRBD1 (6 bases). The CDR3 spans 15 residues. The V end lost 6 bases, the J end lost 4 bases, and 19 bases lay between the germline ends. The germline V gene encodes CDR1 SQVTM and CDR2 ANQGSEA. The CDR3 bases are TGCAGCGTCTCCCACCGGGACACCCTTTACAATGAGCAGTTCTTC. Translated: CSVSHRDTLYNEQFF.

The J gene is TRBJ1-3, the V gene TRBV4-1; D might be TRBD1 (6 bases). The length of the CDR3 is 15 residues. V was pared by 6 bases and J by 1 base, with 13 bases between. The V gene's germline CDR1 is MGHRA and CDR2 YSYEKL. Here the CDR3 reads CASSPSGASGNTIYF. Here the CDR3 DNA reads TGCGCCAGCAGTCCCTCAGGGGCTTCTGGAAACACCATATATTTT.

V usage is TRBV20-1 and J usage is TRBJ1-2; D unresolved. Germline values: CDR1 DFQATT, CDR2 SNEGSKA (reference sequence). V lost 5 bases and J 8 bases, leaving 6 bases between the germline ends. CDR3 length equals 9 residues. CDR3 DNA sequence: TGCAGTGCTGAACACGGCTACACCTTC. The encoded protein is CSAEHGYTF.

The chain is built from TRBV25-1 and TRBJ2-1; TRBD2 matches 10 bases. Germline lookup yields CDR1 MGHDK and CDR2 SYGVNS. The CDR3 has 13 amino acids. V lost 7 bases and J lost 11; bases outside the gene matches: 8. Written as DNA, the CDR3 is TGTGCCAGCATCCCTGAAACTAGCGGGAAGCAGTTCTTC. Its translation is CASIPETSGKQFF.

The chain joins TRBV9 to TRBJ2-5; 9 positions match TRBD2. The ends lost 2 bases at V and 1 base at J; junction bases unmatched: 3. The CDR3 spans 15 residues. Germline loops: CDR1 SGDLS, CDR2 YYNGEE. CDR3 sequence (DNA): TGTGCCAGCAGCGTTAGCGGGAGTACCCAAGAGACCCAGTACTTC. Encoded protein: CASSVSGSTQETQYF.

The chain employs TRBV14 and TRBJ2-1; 8 bases are shared with TRBD2. The CDR3 spans 20 residues. Per germline, CDR1 SGHDN and CDR2 FVKESK. The junction had 14 bases not matched to a gene; V was cut back by 1 base and J by 0 bases. The CDR3 nucleotides read TGTGCCAGCAGCCAAGGCCCTCCCGGAGCGGGAGCCCCCTCCTACAATGAGCAGTTCTTC. It encodes CASSQGPPGAGAPSYNEQFF. Full variable domain (missing parts from reference TRBV14 and TRBJ2-1): EAGVTQFPSHSVIEKGQTVTLRCDPISGHDNLYWYRRVMGKEIKFLLHFVKESKQDESGMPNNRFLAERTGGTYSTLKVQPAELEDSGVYFCASSQGPPGAGAPSYNEQFFGPGTRLTVL.

The V call is TRBV27, the J call TRBJ2-3; 12 nucleotides match TRBD2. This CDR3 comprises 18 residues. After removal of 2 bases from V and 3 bases from J, the junction contained 9 bases not matched to a gene. Per germline, CDR1 MNHEY and CDR2 SMNVEV (reference sequence). This chain's CDR3 is CASSLKPTSGSRTDTQYF. The CDR3 nucleotides are TGTGCCAGCAGTTTAAAGCCGACTAGCGGGAGTCGTACAGATACGCAGTATTTT.

The chain carries TRBV6-5 and TRBJ2-1, with D possibly matching TRBD1 (5 bases). The V gene's germline CDR1 is MNHEY and CDR2 SVGAGI. This CDR3 spans 14 amino acids. The V and J ends lost 2 bases and 6 bases respectively, with 11 bases between them. CDR3 loop: CASSYRGRVNEQFF. The CDR3, as DNA: TGTGCCAGCAGTTACAGGGGCAGGGTCAATGAGCAGTTCTTC.